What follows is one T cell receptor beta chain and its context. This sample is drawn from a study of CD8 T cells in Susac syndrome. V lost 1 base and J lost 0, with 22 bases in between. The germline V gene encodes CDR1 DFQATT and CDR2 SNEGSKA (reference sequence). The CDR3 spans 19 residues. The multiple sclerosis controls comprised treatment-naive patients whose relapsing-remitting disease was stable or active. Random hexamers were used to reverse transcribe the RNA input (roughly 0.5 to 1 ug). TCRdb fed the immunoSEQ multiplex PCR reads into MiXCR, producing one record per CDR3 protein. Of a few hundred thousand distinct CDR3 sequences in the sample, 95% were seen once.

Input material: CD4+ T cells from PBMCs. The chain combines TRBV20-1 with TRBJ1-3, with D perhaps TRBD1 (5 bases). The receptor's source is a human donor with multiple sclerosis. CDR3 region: CSARAPGTSYPYSGNTIYF. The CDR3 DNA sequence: TGCAGTGCTAGAGCCCCCGGGACTTCGTACCCTTACTCTGGAAACACCATATATTTT.